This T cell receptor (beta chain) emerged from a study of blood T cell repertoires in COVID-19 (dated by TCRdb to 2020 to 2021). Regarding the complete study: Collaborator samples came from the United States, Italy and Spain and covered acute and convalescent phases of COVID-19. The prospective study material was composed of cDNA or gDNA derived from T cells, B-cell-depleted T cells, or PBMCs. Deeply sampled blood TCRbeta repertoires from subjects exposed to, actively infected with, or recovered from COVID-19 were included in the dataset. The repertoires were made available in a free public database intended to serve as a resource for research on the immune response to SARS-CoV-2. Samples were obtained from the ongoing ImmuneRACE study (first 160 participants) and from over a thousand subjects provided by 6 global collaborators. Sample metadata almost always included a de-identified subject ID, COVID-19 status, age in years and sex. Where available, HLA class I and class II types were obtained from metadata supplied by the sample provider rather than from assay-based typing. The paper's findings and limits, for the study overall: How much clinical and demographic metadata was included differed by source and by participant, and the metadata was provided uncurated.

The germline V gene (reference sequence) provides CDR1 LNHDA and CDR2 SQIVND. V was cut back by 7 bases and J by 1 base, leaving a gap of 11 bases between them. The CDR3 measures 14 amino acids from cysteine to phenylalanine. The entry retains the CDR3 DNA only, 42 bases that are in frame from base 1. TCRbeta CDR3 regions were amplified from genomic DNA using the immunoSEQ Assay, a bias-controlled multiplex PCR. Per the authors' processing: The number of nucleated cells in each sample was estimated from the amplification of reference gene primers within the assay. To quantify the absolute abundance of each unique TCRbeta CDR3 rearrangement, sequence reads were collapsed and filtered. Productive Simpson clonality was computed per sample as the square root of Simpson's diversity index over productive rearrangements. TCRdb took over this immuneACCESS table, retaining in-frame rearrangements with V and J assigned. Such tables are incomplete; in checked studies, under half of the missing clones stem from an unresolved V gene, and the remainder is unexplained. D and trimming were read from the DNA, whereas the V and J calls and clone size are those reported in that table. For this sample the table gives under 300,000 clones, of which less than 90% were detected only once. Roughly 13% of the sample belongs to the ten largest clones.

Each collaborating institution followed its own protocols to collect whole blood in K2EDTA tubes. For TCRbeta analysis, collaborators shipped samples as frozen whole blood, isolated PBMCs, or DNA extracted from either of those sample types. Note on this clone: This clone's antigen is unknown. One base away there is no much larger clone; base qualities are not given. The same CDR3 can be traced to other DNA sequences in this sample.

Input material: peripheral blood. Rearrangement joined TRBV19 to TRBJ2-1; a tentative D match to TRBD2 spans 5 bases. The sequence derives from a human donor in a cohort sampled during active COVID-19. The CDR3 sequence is CASNPGLSYNEQFF. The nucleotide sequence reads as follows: TGTGCCAGTAACCCGGGGTTATCCTACAATGAGCAGTTCTTC.